Only a few counts were recorded for the clone carrying this T cell receptor beta chain. What it binds is unknown. The data were obtained in a study of human T cells and chemical hapten exposure. About the research overall: Variation in per-sample TCR yields came mainly from small pooled library volume differences.

Individual cDNA molecules received unique molecular identifiers in the library. As originally analysed: A per-sample median of about 95,000 TCRs was observed, with counts ranging from roughly 23,224 to 750,000. TCRdb reanalysed the 5' RACE reads using MiXCR and keeps one entry per CDR3 protein. None of the V and J calls come from the authors' own analysis; TCRdb made them. The table records about 110,000 distinct CDR3 sequences, more than 15% of them present only once. The CDR3 contains 14 residues. The ends were cut back, 3 bases at V and 6 bases at J, with 13 bases in the middle. The germline gives CDR1 MNHEY, CDR2 SMNVEV (reference sequence). General study results and limits: Following DPC sensitization, TCRs present above 1 in 1000 frequency showed no change.

From whole blood left unfractionated, total RNA was extracted. V gene TRBV27 combines with J gene TRBJ2-3; D unresolved. This receptor was identified in a human donor in good health. The CDR3 region has the DNA TGTGCCAGCAGTTTCGCGTACGGCGTGGATACGCAGTATTTT. This encodes CASSFAYGVDTQYF.